What follows describes a single TCR beta chain. Its antigen has not been determined. No much larger clone exists at a distance of one base, and base qualities are not known. Germline trimming: 5 bases from V, 2 bases from J; junction bases outside gene matches: 8. For CDR1 and CDR2, the germline V gene lists SNHLY and FYNNEI. Reading from cysteine to phenylalanine, the CDR3 counts 15 amino acids. The CDR3 DNA has 45 bases and is translated from base 1. This sample was included in a study of blood T cell repertoires in COVID-19 (dated by TCRdb to the early 2020s). As for the study more broadly: The collaborator samples originated in the United States, Italy and Spain and spanned the acute and convalescent phases of COVID-19. The repertoires were made available in a free public database intended to serve as a resource for research on the immune response to SARS-CoV-2. Sample metadata almost always included a de-identified subject ID, COVID-19 status, age in years and sex. The material from the prospective study consisted of cDNA or gDNA derived from T cells, B-cell-depleted T cells, or PBMCs. The samples were drawn from two sources: the first 160 participants of the ongoing ImmuneRACE study, and 1,200 or so subjects contributed by 6 global collaborators. Deeply sampled blood TCRbeta repertoires from subjects exposed to, actively infected with, or recovered from COVID-19 were included in the dataset. Where HLA class I and class II types were available, the types were taken from metadata supplied by the sample provider, not from assay-based typing. The full study reports these points: Clinical and demographic metadata were provided uncurated, with the amount varying by source and participant.

TCRbeta CDR3 regions were amplified from genomic DNA using the immunoSEQ Assay, a bias-controlled multiplex PCR. The source study handled its data this way. The number of nucleated cells in each sample was estimated by amplification of reference gene primers within the assay. To quantify the absolute abundance of each unique TCRbeta CDR3 rearrangement, sequence reads were collapsed and filtered. Productive Simpson clonality was computed per sample as the square root of Simpson's diversity index over productive rearrangements. TCRdb re-hosts the immuneACCESS table, in-frame sequences only. Its copies lack some clones; in the studies checked, an unresolved V gene accounts for under half of them, and the cause for the rest is not known. V and J calls plus clone size are reproduced from that table; the DNA served to infer D and trimming. For this sample there are 390,000 or so clones; more than 80% appear just once. About 2.9% of the sample is in the top ten clones.

In Seattle, one collaborating source enrolled patients while the infection was active and tracked those patients longitudinally over the course of disease. Each collaborating institution followed its own protocols to collect whole blood in K2EDTA tubes. Collaborator samples were shipped for TCRbeta analysis as frozen whole blood, isolated PBMCs, or DNA extracted from either sample type. The rearranged chain carries TRBV2 and TRBJ2-5; 7 middle bases align to TRBD1. The receptor was isolated from a woman aged 30 to 39 with COVID-19, enrolled during active disease. What was sequenced was peripheral blood. The CDR3 amino acid sequence is: CASSLQGIEQETQYF. The DNA sequence is given as TGTGCCAGCAGTCTACAGGGGATAGAACAAGAGACCCAGTACTTC.